The TCR beta chain under discussion was sequenced for a study of cytomegalovirus exposure and HLA in healthy donors. The overall study: Unique TCRs from HLA-typed donors, approximately 80 million of them, were held in an early data release. Findings of the study overall: Cytomegalovirus association was listed for 150 to 200 TCR beta chains. One later analysis reportedly identified an Asian-associated ancestry cluster that showed fewer N-insertions than the roughly 600-donor mean.

In the case of this clone: Its cognate antigen is unknown.

It was with 60 Vbeta and 13 Jbeta primers that the PCR ran. The assay was immunoSEQ multiplex PCR, and TCRdb's table has in-frame clones only and misses some. The table records 100,000 to 150,000 clones, around 77% of them present only once. Healthy bone marrow donors supplied every sample. Trimming stripped 1 base from V and 5 bases from J, with 14 bases between. The CDR3 is made up of 15 amino acids. CDR1 SGHVS and CDR2 FNYEAQ come from the germline V gene. Sequencing used PBMCs. The V and J genes are TRBV7-6 and TRBJ1-2; D might be TRBD1 (5 bases). This clonotype originated in a woman aged 45 to 65 in good health and CMV-seronegative. The CDR3 here is CASSLVSGWGYGYTF. The CDR3 DNA is TGTGCCAGCAGCTTAGTTTCAGGGTGGGGATATGGCTACACCTTC.